This T cell receptor (beta chain) was captured in a study of CD8+ T cells in alopecia areata. The CDR3 consists of 13 residues. The ends were cut back, 7 bases at V and 0 bases at J, with 7 bases in the middle. Germline CDR1 and CDR2: GKSSPN and SITVG. This clone was picked up a small number of times. All gene names here are mouse names. The DNA ends 3 residues before the CDR3 does, and the rest of the CDR3 is filled in from the germline J gene. CD4, CD8alpha, NKG2D, NKG2ACE and other markers were used to sort pooled cutaneous lymph node cells. Once RNA had been extracted, it was reverse transcribed into cDNA to act as the sequencing template. Assay: immunoSEQ multiplex PCR; the TCRdb copy retains only in-frame clones and omits some. The sample counts around 300,000 clones, none seen once; the ten largest own around 1.2%.

Specimen: CD4+ T cells sorted from a lymph node. This TCR was sampled from a C3H/HeJ mouse with alopecia areata. The strain's MHC haplotype is H2-k. The V gene is TRBV31, the J gene TRBJ1-6; a weak D match, TRBD1 (5 bases). TRBJ1-6 is designated an ORF whose function remains uncertain. Here the CDR3 reads CASGNSYNSPLYF. The covered CDR3 bases are TGTGCCTCAGGGAATTCCTATAATTCGCCC.